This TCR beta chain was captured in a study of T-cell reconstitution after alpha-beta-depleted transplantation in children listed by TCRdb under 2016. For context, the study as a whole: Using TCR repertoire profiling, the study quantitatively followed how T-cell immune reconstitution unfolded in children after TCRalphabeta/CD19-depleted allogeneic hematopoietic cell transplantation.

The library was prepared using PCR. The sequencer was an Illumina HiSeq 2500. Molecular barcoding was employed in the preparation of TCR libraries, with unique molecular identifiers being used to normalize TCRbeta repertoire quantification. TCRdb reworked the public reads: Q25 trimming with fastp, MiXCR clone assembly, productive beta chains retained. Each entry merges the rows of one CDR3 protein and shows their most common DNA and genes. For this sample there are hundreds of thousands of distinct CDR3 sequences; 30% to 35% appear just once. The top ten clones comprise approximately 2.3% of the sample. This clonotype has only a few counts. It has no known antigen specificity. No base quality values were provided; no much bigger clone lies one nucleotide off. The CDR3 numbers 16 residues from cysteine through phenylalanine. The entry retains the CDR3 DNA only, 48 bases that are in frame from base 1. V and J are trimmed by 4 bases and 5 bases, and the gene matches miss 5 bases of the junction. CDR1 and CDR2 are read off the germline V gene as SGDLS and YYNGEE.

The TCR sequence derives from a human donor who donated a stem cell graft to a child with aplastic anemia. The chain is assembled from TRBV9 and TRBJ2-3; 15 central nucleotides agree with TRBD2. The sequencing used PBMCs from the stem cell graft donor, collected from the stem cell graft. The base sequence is TGTGCCAGCAGCACAGGGACTAGCGGGAGGATAGATACGCAGTATTTT. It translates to CASSTGTSGRIDTQYF. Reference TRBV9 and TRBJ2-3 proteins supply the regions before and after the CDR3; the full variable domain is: DSGVTQTPKHLITATGQRVTLRCSPRSGDLSVYWYQQSLDQGLQFLIQYYNGEERAKGNILERFSAQQFPDLHSELNLSSLELGDSALYFCASSTGTSGRIDTQYFGPGTRLTVL.